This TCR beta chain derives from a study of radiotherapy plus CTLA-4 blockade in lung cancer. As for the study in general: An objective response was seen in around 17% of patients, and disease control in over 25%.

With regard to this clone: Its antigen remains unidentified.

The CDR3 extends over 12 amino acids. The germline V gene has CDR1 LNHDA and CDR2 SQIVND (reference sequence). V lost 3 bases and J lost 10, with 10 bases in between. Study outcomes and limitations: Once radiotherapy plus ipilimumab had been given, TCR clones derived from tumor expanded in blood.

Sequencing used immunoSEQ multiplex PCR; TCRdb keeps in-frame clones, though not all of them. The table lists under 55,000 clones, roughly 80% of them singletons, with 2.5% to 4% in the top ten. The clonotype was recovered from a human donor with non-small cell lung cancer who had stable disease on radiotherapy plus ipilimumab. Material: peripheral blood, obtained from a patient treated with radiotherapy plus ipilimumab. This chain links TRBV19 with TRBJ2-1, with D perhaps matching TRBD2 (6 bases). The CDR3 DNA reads TGTGCCAGTAGTATTGGTGGGAGGGAGCAGTTCTTC. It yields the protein CASSIGGREQFF.